This TCR beta chain is from a study of blood T cell repertoires in COVID-19. Study as a whole: Spain, Italy and the United States supplied samples that represented acute and convalescent COVID-19. PBMCs, B-cell-depleted T cells, or T cells were the source of the cDNA or gDNA that made up the material.

Original processing notes: Nucleated cell counts were estimated from reference gene primer amplification. Sequencing was performed with immunoSEQ multiplex PCR; in TCRdb, only in-frame clones are kept and a portion is missing. The V and J calls and clone size are taken from that table; D and trimming were inferred from the DNA. The sample has tens of thousands of clones, 86% seen once. The clonotype originates from a woman aged 55-69 years with acute or convalescent COVID-19. Material for sequencing was peripheral blood.

The chain's CDR3 is CASSLATSDNEQFF. CDR3 in DNA: TGTGCCAGCTCACTGGCCACTAGCGACAATGAGCAGTTCTTC. The chain joins TRBV18 to TRBJ2-1, with TRBD2 matching over 7 bases. The J segment lost 5 bases and the V segment lost 4 bases, leaving 5 bases of the junction unmatched. Looked up from germline, CDR1 is KGHSH and CDR2 is LQKENI. This CDR3 is 14 amino acids long.